The 11 T cell receptor beta chains given below trace back to one sample, sequenced in a study of T cell changes during pregnancy in multiple sclerosis. TCRdb's copy holds only in-frame clones and misses some; the assay was immunoSEQ multiplex PCR. Of about 75,000 clones listed, 75% to 95% were seen once; the top ten hold about 0.42%. The input for sequencing was CD4+ T cells from peripheral blood mononuclear cells, taken before pregnancy. Receptors originate from a female donor with multiple sclerosis, enrolled in a pregnancy study.

The gene calls are TRBV4-1 and TRBJ2-1; D ambiguous. V was clipped by 8 bases and J by 0 bases, with 14 bases between them. The germline V gene has CDR1 MGHRA and CDR2 YSYEKL. There are 15 residues in the CDR3. The CDR3 sequence is CASAPKRSSYNEQFF. DNA for the CDR3: TGCGCCAGCGCTCCTAAAAGAAGCTCCTACAATGAGCAGTTCTTC.

The V call is TRBV5-4, the J call TRBJ2-6, with 7 positions matching TRBD2. The ends lost 4 bases at V and 0 bases at J; junction bases unmatched: 1. Germline V gene sequence: CDR1 SGHNT, CDR2 YYREEE (reference sequence). The CDR3 has 15 amino acids. The CDR3 bases are TGTGCCAGCAGCCGCGGGAGCTCTGGGGCCAACGTCCTGACTTTC. Amino acid sequence: CASSRGSSGANVLTF.

The V gene is TRBV7-9, the J gene TRBJ2-1; D is uncertain. Germline V gene data show CDR1 as SEHNR and CDR2 as FQNEAQ (reference sequence). The V end lost 4 bases, the J end lost 8 bases, and 12 bases lay between the germline ends. This CDR3 spans 13 amino acids. Here the CDR3 DNA reads TGTGCCAGCAGCTCCTCGGGTCGGCATGAGCAGTTCTTC. Translated: CASSSSGRHEQFF.

The genes are TRBV2 and TRBJ2-7, with TRBD2 matching over 7 bases. CDR1 SNHLY and CDR2 FYNNEI come from the germline V gene. The J segment lost 1 base and the V segment lost 8 bases, leaving 5 bases of the junction unmatched. This CDR3 comprises 13 residues. In DNA, the CDR3 is TGTGCCAGCCGGGGGGACCAGTCCTACGAGCAGTACTTC. The encoded protein is CASRGDQSYEQYF.

V and J are TRBV5-1 and TRBJ2-1; 9 nucleotides align to TRBD2. The CDR3 has 15 residues. The germline V gene encodes CDR1 SGHRS and CDR2 YFSETQ. The trim removed 2 bases at V and 8 bases at J, leaving 8 bases unmatched. CDR3 DNA: TGCGCCAGCAGCTTAGGTAGCGGGAGCGTGGATGAGCAGTTCTTC. This sequence encodes CASSLGSGSVDEQFF.

This rearrangement joins TRBV5-5 to TRBJ1-6; possibly TRBD1 for D (5 bases). CDR1 is SGHKS, CDR2 YYEKEE, per germline (reference sequence). Trimming pared 0 bases from V and 3 bases from J, leaving 7 bases between. The CDR3 runs 15 residues. CDR3 residues: CASSLAGIYNSPLHF. CDR3 in DNA: TGTGCCAGCAGCTTGGCAGGGATCTATAATTCACCCCTCCACTTT.

The chain combines TRBV7-9 with TRBJ2-5, with TRBD1 matching 8 bases. The germline V gene has CDR1 SEHNR and CDR2 FQNEAQ (reference sequence). This CDR3 is built from 14 residues. After removal of 0 bases from V and 5 bases from J, the junction contained 2 bases not matched to a gene. The CDR3 DNA reads as TGTGCCAGCAGCTTAGCCAGGGGGCTCGAGACCCAGTACTTC. Encoded protein: CASSLARGLETQYF.

The genes are TRBV11-2 and TRBJ1-2; 9 bases line up with TRBD1. The junction had 9 bases not matched to a gene; V was cut back by 2 bases and J by 8 bases. This CDR3 is built from 15 residues. The V gene's germline CDR1 is SGHAT and CDR2 FQNNGV. The CDR3 loop is CASSLFGGQGLGYTF. In DNA, the CDR3 is TGTGCCAGCAGCTTATTCGGGGGACAGGGATTAGGCTACACCTTC.

The chain combines TRBV18 with TRBJ1-4; 9 bases map to TRBD1. V trimming: 0 bases; J trimming: 8 bases; junction bases outside the gene matches: 7. CDR3 length: 16 amino acids. The germline V gene encodes CDR1 KGHSH and CDR2 LQKENI. CDR3 sequence (DNA): TGTGCCAGCTCACCACCGAGGGGACAGGGTCTCGAAAAACTGTTTTTT. This codes for CASSPPRGQGLEKLFF.

The J gene is TRBJ2-3, the V gene TRBV11-2, with TRBD2 matching 10 bases. The V and J ends lost 6 bases and 4 bases, in that order; junction bases with no gene match: 4. This CDR3 has 14 amino acids. CDR1 is SGHAT and CDR2 is FQNNGV in the germline V gene. The CDR3 nucleotides read TGTGCCAGCAGACATAGCGGGGGGCCAGATACGCAGTATTTT. Its protein is CASRHSGGPDTQYF.

This clone was recorded only once. The rearrangement uses TRBV5-4 and TRBJ1-2; possible D gene TRBD1, 5 bases. CDR3 length: 13 amino acids. CDR1 SGHNT and CDR2 YYREEE come from the germline V gene (reference sequence). V was trimmed by 2 bases and J by 8 bases, leaving 13 bases between them. CDR3 loop: CASSFLGAGGYTF. The DNA of the CDR3 is TGTGCCAGCAGCTTCCTTGGGGCGGGGGGCTACACCTTC.